This is a list of T cell receptor beta chains from one sample in a study of Ad26.COV2.S vaccination and SARS-CoV-2 variants. Produced via immunoSEQ multiplex PCR; TCRdb's table is partial and in-frame only. Here the sample spans 300,000 to 400,000 clones, over 75% being singletons. This material consisted of peripheral blood, taken in a trial of Ad26.COV2.S vaccine versus placebo. These receptors all stem from a person between 18 and 60 years old who received the Ad26.COV2.S COVID-19 vaccine or a placebo. Both conserved end residues are trimmed from each CDR3. The order of the fields is V gene, D gene, CDR3 protein. The D gene is left open where the match is weak.

v_gene: TRBV7-9; d_gene: -; CDR3aa: ASSPGQLNQPQH
v_gene: TRBV9; d_gene: -; CDR3aa: ASSVAHRLTDTQY
v_gene: TRBV7-8; d_gene: -; CDR3aa: ASSLGLGRTEAF
v_gene: TRBV27; d_gene: -; CDR3aa: ASSNHGAAREQF
v_gene: TRBV5-6; d_gene: -; CDR3aa: ASQFRGEQF
v_gene: TRBV5-6; d_gene: -; CDR3aa: ASSASDGFYNEQF
v_gene: TRBV5-8; d_gene: -; CDR3aa: ASSLWRVNSNQPQH
v_gene: TRBV5-1; d_gene: -; CDR3aa: ASSFGQTSTDTQY
v_gene: TRBV20-1; d_gene: TRBD2; CDR3aa: SASPSGGTYEQY
v_gene: TRBV19; d_gene: -; CDR3aa: ASSIIRDGPNTEAF
v_gene: TRBV7-3; d_gene: -; CDR3aa: ASSPLGTSSDTEAF
v_gene: TRBV4-3; d_gene: -; CDR3aa: ASSQNGADGYT
v_gene: TRBV5-1; d_gene: TRBD1; CDR3aa: ASSLGQGGQETQY
v_gene: TRBV6-5; d_gene: -; CDR3aa: ASSYGGSGELF
v_gene: TRBV6-2/TRBV6-3; d_gene: -; CDR3aa: ASSQTETNSPLH
v_gene: TRBV7-8; d_gene: TRBD1; CDR3aa: ASSLLHGRGLGSPLH
v_gene: TRBV30; d_gene: TRBD1; CDR3aa: AWSGGGGLTQPQH
v_gene: TRBV9; d_gene: -; CDR3aa: ASSPLDYAADTQY
v_gene: TRBV27; d_gene: -; CDR3aa: ASLWGAF
v_gene: TRBV4-2; d_gene: -; CDR3aa: ASSQDRRVGTGELF
v_gene: TRBV9; d_gene: -; CDR3aa: ASSVGSLTYEQY
v_gene: TRBV4-1; d_gene: -; CDR3aa: ASSQAQGTGELF
v_gene: TRBV15; d_gene: -; CDR3aa: ATSRAPGHNYEQY
v_gene: TRBV5-1; d_gene: TRBD1; CDR3aa: ASGDRLNTEAF
v_gene: TRBV9; d_gene: -; CDR3aa: ASSVSAAPSYEQY
v_gene: TRBV6-2/TRBV6-3; d_gene: TRBD1; CDR3aa: ASSQGANEQF
v_gene: TRBV19; d_gene: TRBD1; CDR3aa: ASSIDPDREYSNQPQH